Following are 15 T cell receptor beta chains from one sample sequenced in a study of stem cell transplantation in POMP-related autoinflammatory disease. Study conclusions and caveats: Patients with PRAID showed a restricted number of unique TRB V-J gene pairings. PRAID patients trended toward lower TRB diversity and higher clonality in all analyzed T-cell subsets.

No antigen has been assigned to these receptors. The method was immunoSEQ multiplex PCR; TCRdb's version includes in-frame clones alone and lacks a portion of them. The sample has about 8,900 clones; 91% are singletons. The material was CD8+ T cells from PBMCs, obtained before stem cell transplantation. These receptors were collected from a human donor with POMP-related autoinflammation and immune dysregulation (PRAID).

The genes are TRBV7-5 and TRBJ1-2; the D call of TRBD1 is as the table states it, not checked on the DNA. TRBV7-5 is listed as a pseudogene. The CDR3 has 15 amino acids. The CDR3 DNA is TGTGCCAGCAGCTTAACGGCCAGGCCGATGGATGGCTACACCTTC. Protein product: CASSLTARPMDGYTF.

J is TRBJ1-5 and V is TRBV28, with a possible D match to TRBD1 (5 bases). Looked up from germline, CDR1 is MDHEN and CDR2 is SYDVKM. The ends were cut back, 1 base at V and 10 bases at J, with 17 bases in the middle. This CDR3 is 15 amino acids long. The CDR3 here is CASSLLGVEVEPQHF. The CDR3 bases are TGTGCCAGCAGTTTATTGGGGGTCGAGGTAGAACCCCAGCATTTT.

This chain connects TRBV28 to TRBJ2-7, with 8 nucleotides matching TRBD1. The CDR3 extends over 13 amino acids. Per the germline V gene, CDR1 is MDHEN and CDR2 is SYDVKM. Unmatched junction bases numbered 4, after V lost 5 bases and J lost 4 bases. The CDR3 region is CASSAGGSYEQYF. As DNA, the CDR3 is TGTGCCAGCAGTGCAGGGGGCTCGTACGAGCAGTACTTC. The full variable domain, completed using reference TRBV28 and TRBJ2-7, is DVKVTQSSRYLVKRTGEKVFLECVQDMDHENMFWYRQDPGLGLRLIYFSYDVKMKEKGDIPEGYSVSREKKERFSLILESASTNQTSMYLCASSAGGSYEQYFGPGTRLTVT.

V is TRBV6-1 and J is TRBJ2-5; 7 nucleotides agree with TRBD2. CDR1 is MNHNS, CDR2 SASEGT, per germline. The CDR3 covers 15 residues. With V trimmed by 4 bases and J by 2 bases, 7 bases remained unmatched. CDR3 region: CASSVASGLQETQYF. The CDR3 DNA reads TGTGCCAGCAGTGTGGCTAGCGGACTTCAAGAGACCCAGTACTTC.

The rearrangement uses TRBV10-1 and TRBJ2-1; D is tentatively TRBD1 or TRBD2 (5 bases each). Trimming removed 2 bases at V and 0 bases at J, with 5 bases between. Germline values: CDR1 WNHNN, CDR2 SYGVQD (reference sequence). This CDR3 region has 14 residues. CDR3 sequence (DNA): TGCGCCAGCAGTGAGGGGGGCTCCTACAATGAGCAGTTCTTC. The encoded protein is CASSEGGSYNEQFF.

In its sample, this clone was seen a few times. V gene TRBV27 combines with J gene TRBJ1-5; D is unclear. The V and J ends lost 6 bases and 7 bases respectively, with 13 bases between them. This CDR3 spans 13 amino acids. Germline CDR1 is MNHEY and CDR2 is SMNVEV (reference sequence). CDR3 DNA: TGTGCCAGCAGCCTTATGGCATGGCAGCCCCAGCATTTT. It yields the protein CASSLMAWQPQHF.

The chain couples TRBV4-1 to TRBJ2-7; 7 bases line up with TRBD1. Germline V gene data show CDR1 as MGHRA and CDR2 as YSYEKL. The CDR3 has 14 residues. V trimming: 1 base; J trimming: 2 bases; junction bases outside the gene matches: 2. CDR3 bases: TGCGCCAGCAGCCAAGGACAGGGAGCCTACGAGCAGTACTTC. This gives the protein CASSQGQGAYEQYF.

The rearrangement joins TRBV7-9 to TRBJ2-4, with D possibly being TRBD1 (7 bases). Deletions cut 7 bases from V and 9 bases from J, with 22 bases between. The germline V gene encodes CDR1 SEHNR and CDR2 FQNEAQ (reference sequence). This CDR3 is built from 15 residues. CDR3 residues: CASTPEGASRGIQYF. The CDR3 coding sequence is TGTGCCAGCACCCCGGAGGGGGCTAGCCGGGGCATTCAGTACTTC. Looking up the rest from reference TRBV7-9 and TRBJ2-4 gives the full variable domain: DTGVSQNPRHKITKRGQNVTFRCDPISEHNRLYWYRQTLGQGPEFLTYFQNEAQLEKSRLLSDRFSAERPKGSFSTLEIQRTEQGDSAMYLCASTPEGASRGIQYFGAGTRLSVL.

This rearrangement joins TRBV5-4 to TRBJ2-7; possible D gene TRBD1, 5 bases. V gave up 0 bases and J gave up 2 bases, with 9 bases separating them. The germline V gene has CDR1 SGHNT and CDR2 YYREEE (reference sequence). CDR3 size: 14 residues. The CDR3 loop is CASSLAPGTYEQYF. DNA for the CDR3: TGTGCCAGCAGCTTGGCCCCAGGGACCTACGAGCAGTACTTC.

The genes are TRBV10-2 and TRBJ2-7; D uncertain. In germline, CDR1 is WSHSY, CDR2 SAAADI. V was clipped by 6 bases and J by 0 bases, with 6 bases between them. This CDR3 spans 12 amino acids. CDR3 residues: CASRESSYEQYF. CDR3 sequence (DNA): TGCGCCAGCAGGGAGAGCTCCTACGAGCAGTACTTC.

The chain is built from TRBV19 and TRBJ1-5, with D unclear. Trimming shortened V by 3 bases and J by 2 bases, and 11 bases separated the two germline ends. Germline CDR1 is LNHDA and CDR2 is SQIVND (reference sequence). The CDR3 has 15 amino acids. The CDR3 loop reads CASSMGSLGNQPQHF. As DNA, the CDR3 is TGTGCCAGTAGTATGGGGAGCCTCGGCAATCAGCCCCAGCATTTT.

This clone was detected only a few times. The genes are TRBV7-9 and TRBJ1-1, with 9 positions matching TRBD1. V lost 5 bases to trimming and J lost 11 bases; unmatched junction nucleotides: 9. Germline CDR1 is SEHNR and CDR2 is FQNEAQ (reference sequence). This CDR3 has 13 residues. CDR3 amino acids: CASSPGQGRWAFF. As DNA, the CDR3 is TGTGCCAGCAGCCCAGGACAGGGGAGGTGGGCTTTCTTT.

This rearrangement joins TRBV4-1 to TRBJ2-2, with 7 positions matching TRBD2. V lost 1 base, J lost 8 bases, and 4 bases stayed unmatched. CDR3 size: 14 residues. Germline V CDR1 and CDR2: MGHRA, YSYEKL. The chain's CDR3 is CASSQAGEGGELFF. CDR3 in DNA: TGCGCCAGCAGCCAAGCCGGGGAGGGGGGGGAGCTGTTTTTT.

This chain links TRBV19 with TRBJ2-7; a weak D match, TRBD1 (6 bases). V lost 5 bases and J 2 bases, leaving 13 bases between the germline ends. Looked up from germline, CDR1 is LNHDA and CDR2 is SQIVND (reference sequence). The CDR3 totals 14 residues. The chain's CDR3 is CASSRSTGAYEQYF. CDR3 in DNA: TGTGCCAGTAGTCGGTCGACAGGCGCCTACGAGCAGTACTTC. Full variable domain (remainder filled in from reference TRBV19 and TRBJ2-7): DGGITQSPKYLFRKEGQNVTLSCEQNLNHDAMYWYRQDPGQGLRLIYYSQIVNDFQKGDIAEGYSVSREKKESFPLTVTSAQKNPTAFYLCASSRSTGAYEQYFGPGTRLTVT.

The chain uses TRBV6-5 and TRBJ1-5, with TRBD1 matching 10 bases. CDR1 is MNHEY, CDR2 SVGAGI, per germline. The CDR3 covers 15 residues. Trimming took 6 bases from V and 4 from J; bases not matched to a gene: 6. The CDR3 DNA sequence: TGTGCCAGCAGCGCTAAGGGACAGGGGAATCAGCCCCAGCATTTT. It codes for CASSAKGQGNQPQHF.